This is a list of T cell receptor beta chains from one sample in a study of OX40 agonist ivuxolimab in advanced cancers. TCRdb keeps only in-frame clones here, not all; method: immunoSEQ multiplex PCR. The sample has approximately 70,000 clones; approximately 88% are singletons. The sample here was CD4+ or CD8+ T cells sorted from blood, taken in a trial of the OX40 agonist ivuxolimab. Receptors were obtained from an adult with an advanced solid tumor such as melanoma, head and neck, liver or kidney cancer. Both conserved end residues are part of each CDR3. A D gene is named only where the DNA matches it firmly. Size is stated for part of the rows, as once, few or many counts, or as a class when the clone is expanded.

size	D	V	J	DNA	CDR3
once	.	TRBV30	TRBJ2-5	TGTGCCTGGCGACAGGGAGGTCAAGAGACCCAGTACTTC	CAWRQGGQETQYF
.	.	TRBV6-5	TRBJ1-2	TGTGCCAGCAGTCGGGACAAAAACTATGGCTACACCTTC	CASSRDKNYGYTF
.	TRBD1	TRBV6-1	TRBJ1-6	TGTGCCAGCAGTGAAGCGGGCCGGGACAGAAATAATTCACCCCTCCACTTT	CASSEAGRDRNNSPLHF
.	.	TRBV9	TRBJ1-1	TGTGCCAGCAGCGTAGCAATGAACACTGAAGCTTTCTTT	CASSVAMNTEAFF
.	TRBD2	TRBV5-1	TRBJ2-3	TGCGCCAGCAGCTCGGGACTAGCGACTAGCACAGATACGCAGTATTTT	CASSSGLATSTDTQYF
.	.	TRBV5-1	TRBJ1-2	TGCGCCAGCAGCCCGGGACCGAGCTATGGCTACACCTTC	CASSPGPSYGYTF
.	.	TRBV6-1	TRBJ1-4	TGTGCCAGCGGGGCAGGGGACGCAACTAATGAAAAACTGTTTTTT	CASGAGDATNEKLFF
few	.	TRBV19	TRBJ1-3	TGTGCCAGTACGAGGGATTCTTCTGGAAACACCATATATTTT	CASTRDSSGNTIYF
once	.	TRBV6-5	TRBJ1-2	TGTGCCAGCAGTTTCTCGCCTTACAGGCCTAACTATGGCTACACCTTC	CASSFSPYRPNYGYTF
.	.	TRBV6-1	TRBJ2-6	TGTGCCAGCAGTGAACCTCCGAAATTGAGCTCTGGGGCCAACGTCCTGACTTTC	CASSEPPKLSSGANVLTF